The 2 T cell receptor beta chains below all came from one sample that was sequenced in a study of CD8+CD57+ T cells in acquired aplastic anemia. TCR beta VDJ and CDR3 profiles were obtained from a genomic DNA template. TCRdb redid the calling of the reads with MiXCR, one entry per CDR3 protein. The sample records some 190,000 distinct CDR3 sequences, just over 45% being singletons. Sequenced sample: sorted CD4+, CD8+, or CD8+CD57+ T cells (not recorded which) from PBMCs. The receptors stem from a human donor in good health.

This clonotype was found a few times. The chain links TRBV20-1 to TRBJ1-1; D ambiguous. Deletions cut 7 bases from V and 4 bases from J, with 16 bases between. CDR3 length: 13 amino acids. The germline V gene encodes CDR1 DFQATT and CDR2 SNEGSKA (reference sequence). CDR3 sequence reads: CSGAGFRRTEAFF. CDR3 coding DNA: TGCAGTGGGGCGGGGTTTCGACGCACTGAAGCTTTCTTT.

This chain uses TRBV29-1 with TRBJ2-5; tentatively, D is TRBD1 or TRBD2 (5 bases each). V was trimmed by 6 bases and J by 2 bases, leaving 13 bases between them. Germline CDR1 is SQVTM and CDR2 is ANQGSEA. The CDR3 is 13 amino acids. The CDR3 spells CSVRGARQETQYF. CDR3 coding DNA: TGCAGCGTGAGAGGGGCCCGTCAAGAGACCCAGTACTTC.